A single sample gave rise to the 20 T cell receptor beta chains below, sequenced in a study of cytomegalovirus exposure and HLA in healthy donors. The PCR had 60 Vbeta and 13 Jbeta primers. Measured with immunoSEQ multiplex PCR; TCRdb has only the in-frame clones, and not every one. This table holds about 150,000 clones, 55% to 85% found once. Sequenced material: PBMCs. These receptors were obtained from a man aged 35 to 55 in good health and CMV-seronegative.

The rearrangement uses TRBV11-2 and TRBJ2-3; TRBD2 matches at 7 bases. CDR1 and CDR2 from the germline V gene are SGHAT and FQNNGV. V trimming: 3 bases; J trimming: 1 base; junction bases outside the gene matches: 4. The CDR3 length is 15 residues. CDR3 coding DNA: TGTGCCAGCAGCTTTATCGGACTAGGCACAGATACGCAGTATTTT. Amino acid sequence: CASSFIGLGTDTQYF.

The J gene is TRBJ2-2, the V gene TRBV10-3, with 9 bases matching TRBD1. CDR1 and CDR2 from the germline V gene are ENHRY and SYGVKD. This CDR3 spans 14 amino acids. V trimming: 5 bases; J trimming: 6 bases; junction bases outside the gene matches: 4. The CDR3 here is CAISRQGDAGELFF. The CDR3 coding sequence is TGTGCCATCAGTCGACAGGGGGACGCCGGGGAGCTGTTTTTT.

This chain joins TRBV5-4 and TRBJ2-2; the match to TRBD2 covers 7 bases. Looked up from germline, CDR1 is SGHNT and CDR2 is YYREEE (reference sequence). This CDR3 has 16 residues. V gave up 0 bases and J gave up 1 base; unmatched junction bases: 3. The CDR3 DNA follows: TGTGCCAGCAGCTTGGGGTCGGGGGGGAACACCGGGGAGCTGTTTTTT. Translated: CASSLGSGGNTGELFF.

The V and J genes are TRBV9 and TRBJ2-2; 10 bases are shared with TRBD1. CDR1 and CDR2 (germline): SGDLS, YYNGEE. Germline trimming cut 4 bases from V and 1 base from J; bases unmatched to any gene: 7. The CDR3 is 17 residues long. The CDR3 loop reads CASSMKGDRGNTGELFF. The CDR3 bases are TGTGCCAGCAGCATGAAAGGGGACAGGGGGAACACCGGGGAGCTGTTTTTT.

This clone was detected a few times. This chain uses TRBV6-1 with TRBJ2-5; 9 nucleotides match TRBD2. With V trimmed by 2 bases and J by 2 bases, 3 bases remained unmatched. Germline CDR1 reads MNHNS; CDR2 reads SASEGT. The CDR3 is 15 amino acids. CDR3 nucleotide sequence: TGTGCCAGCAGTGAATCAGCGGGGGGACAAGAGACCCAGTACTTC. It translates to CASSESAGGQETQYF.

The chain uses TRBV5-1 and TRBJ2-3; 11 nucleotides match TRBD2. V was pared by 4 bases and J by 2 bases, with 9 bases of the junction left unmatched. The germline V gene has CDR1 SGHRS and CDR2 YFSETQ. The CDR3 totals 17 residues. The CDR3 bases are TGCGCCAGCAGCCCGCCTGGGACTAGCGGTATCACAGATACGCAGTATTTT. Translation: CASSPPGTSGITDTQYF. The variable domain in full, completed from reference TRBV5-1 and TRBJ2-3, reads KAGVTQTPRYLIKTRGQQVTLSCSPISGHRSVSWYQQTPGQGLQFLFEYFSETQRNKGNFPGRFSGRQFSNSRSEMNVSTLELGDSALYLCASSPPGTSGITDTQYFGPGTRLTVL.

V and J are TRBV2 and TRBJ1-4; a weak D match, TRBD1 (5 bases). Trimming removed 4 bases at V and 3 bases at J, with 12 bases between. The CDR3 runs 15 residues. Germline values: CDR1 SNHLY, CDR2 FYNNEI. CDR3 nucleotide sequence: TGTGCCAGCAGTGCGAGACAGTTCCCTAATGAAAAACTGTTTTTT. Translating it yields CASSARQFPNEKLFF.

The V and J genes are TRBV19 and TRBJ2-7; maybe TRBD1 (5 bases). CDR1 and CDR2 (germline): LNHDA, SQIVND (reference sequence). The CDR3 sequence is 15 residues long. V dropped 3 bases and J dropped 3 bases, with 15 bases sitting between them. CDR3 nucleotides: TGTGCCAGTAGTATTCACTGGGGCAGGGACTACGAGCAGTACTTC. It is translated as CASSIHWGRDYEQYF. Filled out from reference TRBV19 and TRBJ2-7, the complete variable domain reads DGGITQSPKYLFRKEGQNVTLSCEQNLNHDAMYWYRQDPGQGLRLIYYSQIVNDFQKGDIAEGYSVSREKKESFPLTVTSAQKNPTAFYLCASSIHWGRDYEQYFGPGTRLTVT.

This chain joins TRBV7-2 and TRBJ1-2; TRBD1 aligns across 8 bases. CDR3 length: 15 residues. CDR1 SGHTA and CDR2 FQGNSA come from the germline V gene. V shed 4 bases and J 0 bases; nucleotides not matched to a gene: 4. The CDR3 nucleotides read TGTGCCAGCAGCTCCACAGGGGGAGCTAACTATGGCTACACCTTC. Translated, it gives CASSSTGGANYGYTF.

The CDR3 spells CAIRAGTGEYGYTF. DNA of the CDR3: TGTGCCATCAGGGCCGGGACAGGGGAATATGGCTACACCTTC. The chain links TRBV10-3 to TRBJ1-2; TRBD1 matches 10 bases. CDR1 is ENHRY and CDR2 is SYGVKD in the germline V gene. Germline trimming cut 6 bases from V and 5 bases from J; bases unmatched to any gene: 6. The CDR3 extends over 14 amino acids.

The gene calls are TRBV28 and TRBJ1-5; D is perhaps TRBD1 (5 bases). V lost 8 bases, J lost 4 bases, and 12 bases lay in between. This CDR3 spans 13 amino acids. Germline V lookup: CDR1 MDHEN, CDR2 SYDVKM. CDR3 DNA: TGTGCCAGCGAGGACACCCAAAATCAGCCCCAGCATTTT. This codes for CASEDTQNQPQHF.

Concerning this clone: The junction does not match germline at one end; this may be a read error. V gene TRBV18 combines with J gene TRBJ1-5; D uncertain. CDR1 KGHSH and CDR2 LQKENI come from the germline V gene. The CDR3 length is 13 residues. The CDR3: CASSPGREQPQNF. The CDR3 DNA is TGTGCCAGCTCACCCGGGAGGGAGCAGCCCCAGAATTTT.

The gene calls are TRBV29-1 and TRBJ1-1; no clear D. Trimming removed 6 bases from V and 4 bases from J, with 6 bases in between. Germline V gene sequence: CDR1 SQVTM, CDR2 ANQGSEA. The CDR3 totals 10 residues. CDR3 residues: CSVSGTEAFF. In nucleotides, the CDR3 is TGCAGCGTCTCGGGCACTGAAGCTTTCTTT.

The chain combines TRBV2 with TRBJ2-3; D may be TRBD2 (6 bases). Trimming stripped 1 base from V and 3 bases from J, with 17 bases between. The CDR3 sequence is 17 residues long. CDR1 and CDR2 from the germline V gene are SNHLY and FYNNEI. Here the CDR3 reads CASSEGIAAEGTDTQYF. The CDR3 DNA reads as TGTGCCAGCAGTGAAGGGATAGCGGCCGAGGGGACAGATACGCAGTATTTT.

V usage is TRBV19 and J usage is TRBJ1-1, with 9 bases identical to TRBD1. Unmatched junction bases numbered 6, after V lost 6 bases and J lost 4 bases. This CDR3 contains 14 residues. The germline gives CDR1 LNHDA, CDR2 SQIVND (reference sequence). This CDR3 is CASRPGQGSTEAFF. The DNA for the CDR3 is TGTGCCAGTAGACCGGGACAGGGTTCCACTGAAGCTTTCTTT. The complete variable domain, with remaining parts taken from reference TRBV19 and TRBJ1-1, reads DGGITQSPKYLFRKEGQNVTLSCEQNLNHDAMYWYRQDPGQGLRLIYYSQIVNDFQKGDIAEGYSVSREKKESFPLTVTSAQKNPTAFYLCASRPGQGSTEAFFGQGTRLTVV.

This rearrangement joins TRBV5-6 to TRBJ2-5, with 10 bases lining up with TRBD1. This CDR3 has 15 amino acids. Germline CDR1 SGHDT, CDR2 YYEEEE. J was trimmed by 4 bases and V by 0 bases; bases with no gene match: 3. The chain's CDR3 is CASSLAGQGPETQYF. The DNA of the CDR3 is TGTGCCAGCAGCTTGGCGGGACAGGGGCCAGAGACCCAGTACTTC. The entire variable domain, with the rest obtained from reference TRBV5-6 and TRBJ2-5, is as follows: DAGVTQSPTHLIKTRGQQVTLRCSPKSGHDTVSWYQQALGQGPQFIFQYYEEEERQRGNFPDRFSGHQFPNYSSELNVNALLLGDSALYLCASSLAGQGPETQYFGPGTRLLVL.

The rearrangement links TRBV4-1 to TRBJ2-5, with no clear D. The V end lost 0 bases, the J end lost 2 bases, and 13 bases lay between the germline ends. The CDR3 has 16 amino acids. The germline V gene has CDR1 MGHRA and CDR2 YSYEKL. The CDR3 sequence: CASSQDAAAKQETQYF. The CDR3 bases are TGCGCCAGCAGCCAAGATGCGGCGGCGAAACAAGAGACCCAGTACTTC.

This clone counts as medium-sized. The V call is TRBV2, the J call TRBJ1-5; TRBD1 matches at 12 bases. Unmatched junction bases numbered 8, after V lost 8 bases and J lost 0 bases. CDR1 and CDR2 (germline): SNHLY, FYNNEI. The CDR3 totals 17 residues. The CDR3 protein is CASVGTGGLNSNQPQHF. The CDR3 DNA is TGTGCCAGCGTTGGGACAGGGGGCCTTAATAGCAATCAGCCCCAGCATTTT. Together with reference TRBV2 and TRBJ1-5, the CDR3 gives the full variable domain: EPEVTQTPSHQVTQMGQEVILRCVPISNHLYFYWYRQILGQKVEFLVSFYNNEISEKSEIFDDQFSVERPDGSNFTLKIRSTKLEDSAMYFCASVGTGGLNSNQPQHFGDGTRLSIL.

The chain is built from TRBV18 and TRBJ1-5, with TRBD1 as a possible D gene (6 bases). The germline V gene encodes CDR1 KGHSH and CDR2 LQKENI. The CDR3 contains 12 residues. V was trimmed by 5 bases and J by 5 bases, leaving 7 bases between them. CDR3 nucleotides: TGTGCCAGCTCAGGGGGCGATCAGCCCCAGCATTTT. Its translation is CASSGGDQPQHF.

The gene calls are TRBV20-1 and TRBJ1-4, with no clear D. CDR3 length: 11 residues. Trimming removed 1 base from V and 8 bases from J, with 5 bases in between. CDR1 is DFQATT, CDR2 SNEGSKA, per germline (reference sequence). CDR3 bases: TGCAGTGCTAGAGCCCTGGAAAAACTGTTTTTT. This encodes CSARALEKLFF.